The 17 T cell receptor beta chains below all came from one sample that was sequenced in a study of human T cells and chemical hapten exposure. Time point defined: pre-sensitization, week 0. Treatment meaning: therapeutic diphenylcyclopropenone sensitization with weekly scalp DPC. TCRdb recomputed calls from the RACE reads with MiXCR, one row per CDR3 protein. Seen here are 350,000 to 450,000 distinct CDR3 sequences, roughly 4.6% observed once, and the top ten hold around 2.6%. This specimen was whole blood, taken in connection with sensitization to the hapten diphenylcyclopropenone (DPC). These receptors originate from a woman between 45 and 60 years old with alopecia areata. Some clones in this sample may be carry-over from other donors' samples.

In this sample, this clonotype turned up a few times. J is TRBJ1-3 and V is TRBV14; 8 nucleotides agree with TRBD1. V gave up 1 base and J gave up 4 bases; unmatched junction bases: 6. The CDR3 totals 16 residues. Germline V gene data show CDR1 as SGHDN and CDR2 as FVKESK. CDR3 amino acids: CASSQGARGLGNTIYF. DNA for the CDR3: TGTGCCAGCAGCCAAGGAGCCAGGGGGCTCGGAAACACCATATATTTT. The whole variable domain, remainder taken from reference TRBV14 and TRBJ1-3, is EAGVTQFPSHSVIEKGQTVTLRCDPISGHDNLYWYRRVMGKEIKFLLHFVKESKQDESGMPNNRFLAERTGGTYSTLKVQPAELEDSGVYFCASSQGARGLGNTIYFGEGSWLTVV.

This clonotype was observed at least ten times. The rearrangement joins TRBV11-2 to TRBJ2-7; possibly TRBD1 for D (6 bases). The length of the CDR3 is 15 residues. The ends were cut back, 1 base at V and 2 bases at J, with 12 bases in the middle. From germline, CDR1 is SGHAT and CDR2 FQNNGV. The CDR3, as DNA: TGTGCCAGCAGCTTAGTTGCACAGGGCGCCTACGAGCAGTACTTC. Translating it yields CASSLVAQGAYEQYF.

The CDR3 is CASREAYLMNTEAFF. The CDR3 DNA follows: TGTGCCAGCAGGGAGGCCTACCTCATGAACACTGAAGCTTTCTTT. The genes are TRBV2 and TRBJ1-1; no clear D gene. The CDR3 contains 15 residues. Trimming took 6 bases from V and 0 from J, leaving 14 bases between them. The germline gives CDR1 SNHLY, CDR2 FYNNEI.

V is TRBV10-3 and J is TRBJ1-2; TRBD1 matches at 7 bases. The CDR3 runs to 13 residues. The V gene end was trimmed by 10 bases and the J gene end by 3 bases; junction bases not matched to a gene: 8. Germline lookup yields CDR1 ENHRY and CDR2 SYGVKD. CDR3 sequence reads: CATSRDSYYGYTF. The CDR3 coding sequence is TGTGCCACTAGCCGGGACAGCTACTATGGCTACACCTTC.

V gene TRBV12-3 or TRBV12-4 combines with J gene TRBJ2-7; D remains ambiguous. CDR3 size: 14 residues. Trimming removed 2 bases at V and 0 bases at J, with 8 bases between. CDR3 nucleotide sequence: TGTGCCAGCAGTTTATACGGCAGCTCCTACGAGCAGTACTTC. Its protein is CASSLYGSSYEQYF.

At least ten counts were recorded for this clonotype. This chain links TRBV20-1 with TRBJ2-1; 9 bases are shared with TRBD2. Trimming took 0 bases from V and 6 from J; bases not matched to a gene: 6. Germline CDR1 DFQATT, CDR2 SNEGSKA (reference sequence). The CDR3 has 15 amino acids. CDR3 residues: CSARDLAGSGNEQFF. CDR3 sequence (DNA): TGCAGTGCTAGAGATCTAGCGGGGTCGGGCAATGAGCAGTTCTTC.

The CDR3 region is CASSPPGGHSPLHF. For the CDR3, the DNA is TGTGCCAGCAGTCCGCCGGGCGGGCATTCACCCCTCCACTTT. The V call is TRBV12-3 or TRBV12-4, the J call TRBJ1-6; D gene uncertain. The CDR3 is 14 residues long. Trimming shortened V by 5 bases and J by 8 bases, and 13 bases separated the two germline ends.

This clonotype was found many times. The chain joins TRBV15 to TRBJ2-1; TRBD2 agrees at 12 bases. V lost 5 bases, J lost 11 bases, and 4 bases stayed unmatched. CDR3 length equals 13 residues. Germline V gene lookup returns CDR1 LNHNV and CDR2 YYDKDF (reference sequence). The CDR3 nucleotides are TGTGCCACCAGCGAGGGGACTAGCGGGCAGCAGTTCTTC. This encodes CATSEGTSGQQFF.

This chain connects TRBV5-4 to TRBJ2-3; D is unclear. The CDR3 spans 15 residues. Germline lookup yields CDR1 SGHNT and CDR2 YYREEE (reference sequence). Trimming removed 0 bases from V and 2 bases from J, with 10 bases in between. The CDR3 loop reads CASSLGQAFTDTQYF. In DNA, the CDR3 is TGTGCCAGCAGCTTGGGACAAGCCTTCACAGATACGCAGTATTTT.

This clonotype was found a few times. The chain carries TRBV4-3 and TRBJ1-1, with D possibly being TRBD1 (5 bases). Trimming removed 5 bases from V and 5 bases from J, with 18 bases in between. CDR1 is LGHNA, CDR2 YSLEER, per germline. CDR3 length: 15 amino acids. This CDR3 reads CASSITRGGGTEAFF. The CDR3 DNA sequence: TGCGCCAGCAGCATTACTAGGGGCGGCGGTACTGAAGCTTTCTTT.

The rearrangement joins TRBV21-1 to TRBJ1-1; TRBD1 was called by the table and not checked on the DNA. TRBV21-1 represents a pseudogene. The CDR3 extends over 14 amino acids. CDR3 in amino acids: CASSRGRTDTEAFF. CDR3 coding DNA: TGTGCCAGCAGCAGGGGACGTACTGACACTGAAGCTTTCTTT.

There are many counts of this clonotype. The chain couples TRBV10-3 to TRBJ2-2; tentative D call: TRBD2 (6 bases). V was cut by 6 bases and J by 4 bases, with 15 bases left in between. Germline V gene data show CDR1 as ENHRY and CDR2 as SYGVKD. The CDR3 has 15 residues. CDR3 sequence: CAIRGGGKVTGELFF. The CDR3, as DNA: TGTGCCATCAGAGGTGGAGGGAAAGTCACCGGGGAGCTGTTTTTT.

The chain carries TRBV10-3 and TRBJ2-7; no firm D call. CDR3 size: 13 residues. With 2 bases removed from V and 6 bases from J, the gap between germline ends came to 11 bases. CDR1 and CDR2 (germline): ENHRY, SYGVKD. The chain's CDR3 is CAISENLFTEQYF. CDR3 DNA: TGTGCCATCAGTGAGAACTTATTTACCGAGCAGTACTTC.

This clonotype was counted between two and nine times. V is TRBV30 and J is TRBJ2-4; weak D call: TRBD1 (6 bases). With 3 bases removed from V and 1 base from J, the gap between germline ends came to 10 bases. The CDR3 is 14 residues long. Germline CDR1 is GTSNPN and CDR2 is SVGIG (reference sequence). The CDR3 is CAWSARGAKNIQYF. CDR3 bases: TGTGCCTGGAGCGCTAGGGGGGCCAAAAACATTCAGTACTTC.

This clonotype turned up a few times. This rearrangement joins TRBV5-1 to TRBJ1-1; D remains unclear. CDR3 length: 14 amino acids. CDR1 SGHRS and CDR2 YFSETQ come from the germline V gene. V was trimmed by 0 bases and J by 1 base, leaving 7 bases between them. The CDR3 here is CASSLEARNTEAFF. Written as DNA, the CDR3 is TGCGCCAGCAGCTTGGAGGCAAGGAACACTGAAGCTTTCTTT.

The sample holds a few counts of this clonotype. This chain links TRBV5-1 with TRBJ2-5; TRBD1 aligns across 8 bases. Looked up from germline, CDR1 is SGHRS and CDR2 is YFSETQ. The CDR3 loop spans 14 amino acids. V gave up 4 bases and J gave up 5 bases; unmatched junction bases: 7. The DNA of the CDR3 is TGCGCCAGCAGCGAGTCCAGGGGGCGTGAGACCCAGTACTTC. It translates to CASSESRGRETQYF.

This clonotype was found many times. This chain connects TRBV27 to TRBJ2-3; 7 bases agree with TRBD2. The ends lost 6 bases at V and 0 bases at J; junction bases unmatched: 9. The V gene's germline CDR1 is MNHEY and CDR2 SMNVEV (reference sequence). This CDR3 contains 16 residues. CDR3 region: CASSSPRGESTDTQYF. CDR3 in DNA: TGTGCCAGCAGCTCCCCCCGGGGGGAGAGCACAGATACGCAGTATTTT.